The rows below give T cell receptor beta chains drawn from one sample of a study of T cells in Graves' hyperthyroidism and ophthalmopathy. One entry per CDR3 protein, called by TCRdb with MiXCR from the multiplex PCR reads. The repertoire holds about 350,000 distinct CDR3 sequences, with 14% as singletons. Sequenced input: blood. All receptors come from a woman aged 25 to 39 with Graves' hyperthyroidism. Both conserved end residues are part of each CDR3. Fields, in order: V gene, D gene, clone size, CDR3 length, J gene, CDR3 DNA, CDR3 protein. D genes are given only for firm matches. Part of the rows lack a size; the others show once, few, many or a class for expanded clones.

>TRBV7-9|-|many|15|TRBJ2-7
TGTGCCAGCAGCTTAGTGGGGGAAGGCTCCTACGAGCAGTACTTC
CASSLVGEGSYEQYF
>TRBV20-1|TRBD1|-|15|TRBJ1-2
TGCAGTGTTGCACAGGGGGCATTTTCTAACTATGGCTACACCTTC
CSVAQGAFSNYGYTF
>TRBV6-2/TRBV6-3|-|many|13|TRBJ1-2
TGTGCCAGCAGAAGGGGAGTTGAGAATGGCTACACCTTC
CASRRGVENGYTF
>TRBV5-5|TRBD1|-|13|TRBJ1-1
TGTGCCAGCAGCTTTGCCGGACAGGATAAGGCTTTCTTT
CASSFAGQDKAFF
>TRBV30|TRBD1|-|17|TRBJ1-2
TGTGCCTGGGCCGCCGGGACAGGGGATCTAGTGTCGTATGGCTACACCTTC
CAWAAGTGDLVSYGYTF
>TRBV7-9|-|many|15|TRBJ2-5
TGTGCCAGCAGCTCAGGGGACTCAGGGGGAGAGACCCAGTACTTC
CASSSGDSGGETQYF
>TRBV30|-|few|14|TRBJ2-4
TGTGCCTGGAGTGTAACGGGATCCAAAAACATTCAGTACTTC
CAWSVTGSKNIQYF
>TRBV20-1|-|many|13|TRBJ2-5
TGCAGTCCCACACTTAGCGCGAAAGAGACCCAGTACTTC
CSPTLSAKETQYF
>TRBV24-1|-|-|13|TRBJ2-5
TGTGCCACTTCAGACAAGGGGAGAGAGACCCAGTACTTC
CATSDKGRETQYF
>TRBV6-2/TRBV6-3|-|many|16|TRBJ2-7
TGTGCCAGCAGTTCACAAAATGGAACCTACTCCTACGAGCAGTACTTC
CASSSQNGTYSYEQYF
>TRBV27|-|many|13|TRBJ1-2
TGTGCCAGCAGGCCACAGGGTTCATCTGGCTACACCTTC
CASRPQGSSGYTF
>TRBV12-3/TRBV12-4|-|many|14|TRBJ1-2
TGTGCCAGCAGTTTTGTACGGGTCGACTATGGCTACACCTTC
CASSFVRVDYGYTF
>TRBV30|TRBD2|-|13|TRBJ2-7
TGTGCCTGGGCCAGCAGCGGGACCGGCGAGCAGTACTTC
CAWASSGTGEQYF
>TRBV20-1|TRBD2|many|16|TRBJ2-1
TGCAGTGCTATAGGGACCGGGACTAGCGGGAGTGTAAGGGAGTTCTTC
CSAIGTGTSGSVREFF
>TRBV28|TRBD2|-|15|TRBJ2-1
TGTGCCAGCAGTTTAACCGGGACTAGCGGGAGTAATTGGTTCTTC
CASSLTGTSGSNWFF
>TRBV10-3|-|many|14|TRBJ1-1
TGTGCCATCAGTGAGTCAGACAGCAAGACTGAAGCTTTCTTT
CAISESDSKTEAFF
>TRBV20-1|TRBD2|many|15|TRBJ2-1
TGCACCGTAGACCGGACGGCCGGGGGGGGCAATGAGCAGTTCTTC
CTVDRTAGGGNEQFF
>TRBV29-1|TRBD2|few|14|TRBJ2-7
TGCAGCGTCTTACTAGCGTCTGTCCCCTACGAGCAGTACTTC
CSVLLASVPYEQYF
>TRBV28|-|many|14|TRBJ1-1
TGTGCCAGCAAGGGAGGCGAAGGGACGGCTGAAGCTTTCTTT
CASKGGEGTAEAFF
>TRBV19|TRBD2|few|18|TRBJ2-1
TGTGCCAGTAGTATTTCCCGGAGGAGGCCGGGGGGTGGCAATGAGCAGTTCTTC
CASSISRRRPGGGNEQFF
>TRBV11-2|TRBD2|many|16|TRBJ2-7
TGTGCCAGCAGCCTTAATAGCGGGAGCGGCTCCTACGAGCAGTACTTC
CASSLNSGSGSYEQYF
>TRBV7-9|TRBD2|-|15|TRBJ2-7
TGTGCCAGCAGCGCCCTGGGGACTAGCGGAAACGAGCAGTACTTC
CASSALGTSGNEQYF
>TRBV28|-|-|14|TRBJ2-7
TGTGCCAGCAGAGGGGGGGGGGCCAGTAGGGAGCAGTACTTC
CASRGGGASREQYF
>TRBV12-3/TRBV12-4|-|-|13|TRBJ1-1
TGTGCCAGCGGTTTCGGGGGCGACACTGAAGCTTTCTTT
CASGFGGDTEAFF